This T cell receptor (beta chain) emerged from a study of PD-1 blockade in classical Hodgkin lymphoma. Findings of the study overall: Nothing has yet pinned down what causes the repertoire differences, possibly disease activity or prior therapy. Some patients began nivolumab under 1 year after ASCT. These patients were excluded from later analyses. Patients newly diagnosed and complete responders had comparable baseline diversity.

The CDR3 extends over 13 amino acids. Germline V gene lookup returns CDR1 SGHRS and CDR2 YFSETQ. Trimming took 4 bases from V and 4 from J, leaving 9 bases between them. Assay: immunoSEQ multiplex PCR; the TCRdb copy retains only in-frame clones and omits some. The table includes roughly 150,000 clones, under 85% detected once. On this clone itself: Its antigen is still unknown.

Brentuximab vedotin exposure varied among the patients, all of whom had relapsed after autologous stem cell transplantation. The patients, who had relapsed/refractory classical Hodgkin lymphoma, achieved best responses of complete response, partial response or progressive disease. This sample comprised peripheral blood mononuclear cells (PBMCs), obtained before the second cycle of nivolumab. The TCR sequence derives from a human donor with classical Hodgkin lymphoma. V usage is TRBV5-1 and J usage is TRBJ1-5; D is uncertain. The CDR3 sequence is CASSLVPNQPQHF. CDR3 DNA: TGCGCCAGCAGCCTGGTCCCTAATCAGCCCCAGCATTTT.